Sequencing of this TCR beta chain was carried out in a study of blood T cell repertoires in COVID-19. Study context: Specimens from acute and convalescent COVID-19 originated in the United States, Italy and Spain.

The protocol was immunoSEQ multiplex PCR, while the TCRdb copy is restricted to in-frame clones and leaves out a portion. The table lists 540,000 or so clones, around nine tenths of them singletons, with roughly 8% in the top ten. CDR1 is SGDLS and CDR2 is YYNGEE in the germline V gene. Trimming left V 0 bases short and J 3 bases short, with 6 bases between. There are 13 residues in the CDR3. A note on this clone: At the DNA level, this CDR3 is encoded by other sequences in the same sample as well.

The sequenced sample consisted of peripheral blood. The chain joins TRBV9 to TRBJ1-2, with D hard to call. The receptor comes from a woman between 50 and 59 years old with COVID-19, enrolled during active disease. For the CDR3, the DNA is TGTGCCAGCAGCGTAGGCGGGGACTATGGCTACACCTTC. Amino acids: CASSVGGDYGYTF.